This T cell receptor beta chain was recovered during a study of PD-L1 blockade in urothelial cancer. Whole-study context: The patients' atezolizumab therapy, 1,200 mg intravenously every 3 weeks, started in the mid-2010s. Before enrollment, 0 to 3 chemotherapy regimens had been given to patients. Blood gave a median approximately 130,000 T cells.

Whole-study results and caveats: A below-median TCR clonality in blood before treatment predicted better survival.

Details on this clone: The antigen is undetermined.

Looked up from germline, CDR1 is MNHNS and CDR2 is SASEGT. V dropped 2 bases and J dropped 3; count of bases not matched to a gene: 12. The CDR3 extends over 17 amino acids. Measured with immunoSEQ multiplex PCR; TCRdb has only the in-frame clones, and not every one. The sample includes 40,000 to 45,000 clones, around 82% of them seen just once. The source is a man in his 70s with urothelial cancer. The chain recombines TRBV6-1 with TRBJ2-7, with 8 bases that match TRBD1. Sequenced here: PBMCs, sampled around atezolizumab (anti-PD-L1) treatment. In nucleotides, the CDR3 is TGTGCCAGCAGTGAAAGAGGGGGAGGACAGGGCCGCTACGAGCAGTACTTC. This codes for CASSERGGGQGRYEQYF.